Following are 17 T cell receptor beta chains from one sample sequenced in a study of OX40 agonist ivuxolimab in advanced cancers. Data came from immunoSEQ multiplex PCR; TCRdb stores just in-frame clones and leaves some out. The data hold 90,000 to 120,000 clones, with approximately 89% observed a single time. Source: CD4+ or CD8+ T cells sorted from blood, taken in a trial of the OX40 agonist ivuxolimab. Receptors were obtained from an adult with an advanced solid tumor such as melanoma, head and neck, liver or kidney cancer.

The chain combines TRBV5-1 with TRBJ1-1; D unresolved. V shed 0 bases and J shed 0 bases, with 12 bases lying between them. CDR1 is SGHRS and CDR2 is YFSETQ in the germline V gene. This CDR3 contains 16 residues. CDR3 residues: CASSLVSGQMNTEAFF. The CDR3 bases are TGCGCCAGCAGCTTGGTCTCGGGCCAGATGAACACTGAAGCTTTCTTT.

The V call is TRBV7-3, the J call TRBJ2-3, with a weak D call TRBD2 (6 bases). Trimming removed 5 bases at V and 1 base at J, with 13 bases between. The CDR3 totals 15 residues. From germline, CDR1 is SGHTA and CDR2 FQGTGA. The CDR3 nucleotides are TGTGCCAGCAGCCCCCCCTCTAGCGGCACAGATACGCAGTATTTT. This encodes CASSPPSSGTDTQYF. The variable domain in full, completed from reference TRBV7-3 and TRBJ2-3, reads GAGVSQTPSNKVTEKGKYVELRCDPISGHTALYWYRQSLGQGPEFLIYFQGTGAADDSGLPNDRFFAVRPEGSVSTLKIQRTERGDSAVYLCASSPPSSGTDTQYFGPGTRLTVL.

The rearrangement uses TRBV11-3 and TRBJ1-1; D is unclear. Germline V gene sequence: CDR1 SGHNT, CDR2 YENEEA. CDR3 length equals 15 residues. The V gene lost 5 bases and the J gene lost 4 bases, with 17 bases spanning the gap. The CDR3 DNA reads TGTGCCAGCAGCCCAGTCTTGGGAGTGGGCACTGAAGCTTTCTTT. This codes for CASSPVLGVGTEAFF.

V is TRBV7-9 and J is TRBJ2-2; 9 positions match TRBD1. This CDR3 has 17 amino acids. After removal of 6 bases from V and 5 bases from J, the junction contained 13 bases not matched to a gene. The V gene's germline CDR1 is SEHNR and CDR2 FQNEAQ (reference sequence). The CDR3 sequence: CASSSLRDRGRTGELFF. The DNA of the CDR3 is TGTGCCAGCAGTTCCCTAAGAGACAGGGGGAGGACCGGGGAGCTGTTTTTT. Based on the CDR3 plus reference TRBV7-9 and TRBJ2-2, the full variable domain is DTGVSQNPRHKITKRGQNVTFRCDPISEHNRLYWYRQTLGQGPEFLTYFQNEAQLEKSRLLSDRFSAERPKGSFSTLEIQRTEQGDSAMYLCASSSLRDRGRTGELFFGEGSRLTVL.

The rearrangement joins TRBV6-5 to TRBJ2-3; no firm D call. V dropped 5 bases and J dropped 14 bases, with 14 bases sitting between them. Germline assignment: CDR1 MNHEY and CDR2 SVGAGI. This CDR3 region has 11 residues. Here the CDR3 DNA reads TGTGCCAGCAGTCACGGAAGCGTCGGGTATTTT. It yields the protein CASSHGSVGYF.

The rearrangement uses TRBV4-3 and TRBJ1-4; D gene unclear. The V and J ends lost 0 bases and 0 bases respectively, with 11 bases between them. The CDR3 sequence is 17 residues long. The V gene's germline CDR1 is LGHNA and CDR2 YSLEER. DNA of the CDR3: TGCGCCAGCAGCCAAGATCCCCCACAGACAACTAATGAAAAACTGTTTTTT. Encoded protein: CASSQDPPQTTNEKLFF.

The V call is TRBV7-2, the J call TRBJ2-7, with TRBD2 matching 7 bases. CDR1 and CDR2 (germline): SGHTA, FQGNSA. V lost 5 bases to trimming and J lost 6 bases; unmatched junction nucleotides: 7. CDR3 length: 13 residues. The CDR3 DNA sequence: TGTGCCAGCAGCACACAGACTAGCTCCGAGCAGTACTTC. It is translated as CASSTQTSSEQYF.

V is TRBV28 and J is TRBJ1-5; a possible D gene is TRBD1 (5 bases). In germline, CDR1 is MDHEN, CDR2 SYDVKM. Trimming shortened V by 7 bases and J by 9 bases, and 13 bases separated the two germline ends. CDR3 length equals 12 residues. The CDR3 here is CASTTGRTPQHF. Here the CDR3 DNA reads TGTGCCAGCACCACAGGTCGGACGCCCCAGCATTTT.

This clone was recorded only once. The chain recombines TRBV28 with TRBJ2-7, with 8 bases lining up with TRBD2. The ends lost 5 bases at V and 2 bases at J; junction bases unmatched: 11. This CDR3 contains 16 residues. Looked up from germline, CDR1 is MDHEN and CDR2 is SYDVKM. The CDR3 loop is CASSEAGAGVPYEQYF. CDR3 coding DNA: TGTGCCAGCAGTGAGGCGGGAGCGGGAGTCCCCTACGAGCAGTACTTC.

The rearrangement joins TRBV19 to TRBJ2-3, with TRBD1 identical over 8 bases. Trimming cost V 8 bases and J 1 base; bases outside gene matches: 17. This CDR3 has 18 amino acids. CDR1 is LNHDA, CDR2 SQIVND, per germline (reference sequence). The CDR3 spells CASPIEVGKDRGTDTQYF. The CDR3 DNA reads as TGTGCCAGTCCCATAGAGGTCGGAAAGGACAGGGGCACAGATACGCAGTATTTT. Supplemented by reference TRBV19 and TRBJ2-3, the full variable domain reads DGGITQSPKYLFRKEGQNVTLSCEQNLNHDAMYWYRQDPGQGLRLIYYSQIVNDFQKGDIAEGYSVSREKKESFPLTVTSAQKNPTAFYLCASPIEVGKDRGTDTQYFGPGTRLTVL.

The chain has TRBV30 and TRBJ2-1, with 7 nucleotides matching TRBD1. The ends lost 3 bases at V and 5 bases at J; junction bases unmatched: 4. This CDR3 spans 13 amino acids. Germline V gives CDR1 GTSNPN, CDR2 SVGIG (reference sequence). CDR3 protein: CAWSEGQDNEQFF. Here the CDR3 DNA reads TGTGCCTGGAGCGAAGGACAGGACAATGAGCAGTTCTTC. Drawing the rest from reference TRBV30 and TRBJ2-1, the complete variable domain is SQTIHQWPATLVQPVGSPLSLECTVEGTSNPNLYWYRQAAGRGLQLLFYSVGIGQISSEVPQNLSASRPQDRQFILSSKKLLLSDSGFYLCAWSEGQDNEQFFGPGTRLTVL.

The chain combines TRBV7-8 with TRBJ2-1; D perhaps matches TRBD1 (6 bases). The CDR3 is 14 amino acids. The germline gives CDR1 SGHVS, CDR2 FQNEAQ. V dropped 2 bases and J dropped 7 bases, with 12 bases sitting between them. The CDR3 here is CASSLTDRLNEQFF. Written as DNA, the CDR3 is TGTGCCAGCAGCTTAACAGACAGGTTAAATGAGCAGTTCTTC.

This CDR3 reads CASSGAGADKNIQYF. DNA of the CDR3: TGTGCCAGCAGTGGAGCCGGGGCTGACAAAAACATTCAGTACTTC. The rearrangement uses TRBV28 and TRBJ2-4; D is possibly TRBD1 or TRBD2 (5 bases each). The V end was cut by 5 bases, the J end by 3 bases, with 14 bases between. This CDR3 has 15 residues. Germline-derived CDR1 and CDR2 are MDHEN and SYDVKM.

In this sample, this clone turned up once. Compared with germline, one end of the junction differs, possibly owing to a read error. This sequence joins TRBV7-7 and TRBJ2-3, with D perhaps matching TRBD1 or TRBD2 (5 bases each). CDR1 is SSHAT, CDR2 FNYEAQ, per germline (reference sequence). This CDR3 comprises 14 residues. The CDR3 region is CASSLGTSTDTQYF. The CDR3 DNA follows: TGTGCTAGCAGCTTAGGGACGAGCACAGATACGCAGTATTTT.

The chain has TRBV27 and TRBJ2-5, with D possibly matching TRBD1 (5 bases). The CDR3 totals 14 residues. Germline V gene lookup returns CDR1 MNHEY and CDR2 SMNVEV (reference sequence). V lost 0 bases to trimming and J lost 4 bases, with 9 bases between them. Here the CDR3 DNA reads TGTGCCAGCAGTTTATCGGAAGGGGTAGAGACCCAGTACTTC. Translating it yields CASSLSEGVETQYF.

The V call is TRBV15, the J call TRBJ1-2, with TRBD1 matching 7 bases. The CDR3 length is 15 residues. The V segment lost 2 bases and the J segment 4 bases; nucleotides outside the gene matches: 7. CDR1 and CDR2 (germline): LNHNV, YYDKDF (reference sequence). The CDR3 DNA reads as TGTGCCACCAGCAGAATACAGGGGATAAGCTATGGCTACACCTTC. Its protein is CATSRIQGISYGYTF.

The genes are TRBV21-1 and TRBJ1-5; the table names TRBD1, a call not compared with the DNA. TRBV21-1 is labeled a pseudogene. CDR3 length: 15 residues. The CDR3 loop reads CASSSWTGWDQPQHF. The CDR3, as DNA: TGTGCCAGCAGCAGCTGGACAGGGTGGGATCAGCCCCAGCATTTT.